The rows below give T cell receptor beta chains drawn from one sample of a study of neurological immune-mediated disorders. TCRdb fed the 5' RACE reads into MiXCR, producing one record per CDR3 protein. The sample shows some 53,000 distinct CDR3 sequences, around 16% of them seen only once. Sequenced material: PBMCs. Receptor source: a man between 60 and 75 years old in good health. The CDR3 runs from the conserved cysteine through the conserved F or W. D genes are given only for firm matches. The size field is filled for only some rows; it gives once, few, many or a size class.

D gene	clone size	V gene	J gene	CDR3 protein	CDR3 DNA
.	many	TRBV29-1	TRBJ2-2	CSAGQNTGELFF	TGCAGCGCGGGCCAGAACACCGGGGAGCTGTTTTTT
TRBD2	many	TRBV12-3/TRBV12-4	TRBJ2-3	CASRTSGRTDTQYF	TGTGCCAGCAGGACTAGCGGGAGAACAGATACGCAGTATTTT
TRBD2	many	TRBV20-1	TRBJ2-1	CSASLAGYNEQFF	TGCAGTGCTAGCCTAGCGGGGTACAATGAGCAGTTCTTC
.	many	TRBV2	TRBJ1-5	CASRPRQSNQPQHF	TGTGCCAGCAGACCCAGACAAAGCAATCAGCCCCAGCATTTT
TRBD2	many	TRBV24-1	TRBJ2-3	CATSPAPRLASSTDTQYF	TGTGCCACCAGTCCCGCCCCACGACTAGCGAGTAGCACAGATACGCAGTATTTT
.	.	TRBV2	TRBJ1-5	CASSSQPHSNQPQHF	TGTGCCAGCAGTTCACAGCCCCATAGCAATCAGCCCCAGCATTTT
.	.	TRBV6-6	TRBJ2-7	CATRFGSVYEQYF	TGTGCCACCCGATTTGGCTCCGTCTACGAGCAGTACTTC
TRBD2	.	TRBV20-1	TRBJ2-7	CSAMGGVSYEQYF	TGCAGTGCTATGGGGGGGGTCTCCTACGAGCAGTACTTC
TRBD2	many	TRBV7-3	TRBJ2-7	CASSLTGGSYEQYF	TGTGCCAGCAGCTTAACCGGGGGGTCCTACGAGCAGTACTTC
.	many	TRBV12-3/TRBV12-4	TRBJ2-5	CASSPRGTAGTQYF	TGTGCCAGCAGTCCCCGCGGGACCGCGGGGACCCAGTACTTC
TRBD1	many	TRBV20-1	TRBJ2-1	CSARDRTGFSYNEQFF	TGCAGTGCTAGAGATCGGACAGGGTTCTCCTACAATGAGCAGTTCTTC
.	many	TRBV10-3	TRBJ2-3	CAISESSADTQYF	TGTGCCATCAGTGAGTCGTCAGCAGATACGCAGTATTTT
.	many	TRBV28	TRBJ2-5	CASSLWVDQETQYF	TGTGCCAGCAGTTTATGGGTGGATCAAGAGACCCAGTACTTC
.	.	TRBV20-1	TRBJ2-1	CSASKGAGRGHNSYNEQFF	TGCAGTGCTAGCAAAGGGGCGGGTCGGGGGCACAACTCCTACAATGAGCAGTTCTTC
.	many	TRBV5-1	TRBJ2-2	CASSPATRNTGELFF	TGCGCCAGCAGCCCCGCAACCCGAAACACCGGGGAGCTGTTTTTT
TRBD2	many	TRBV6-5	TRBJ2-1	CASSPLAGTYNEQFF	TGTGCCAGCAGTCCACTAGCGGGAACCTACAATGAGCAGTTCTTC
TRBD2	many	TRBV20-1	TRBJ2-5	CSARDQGSGPPETQYF	TGCAGTGCTAGAGATCAGGGTAGCGGGCCCCCAGAGACCCAGTACTTC
TRBD2	many	TRBV20-1	TRBJ2-2	CSAQGASGRGRAGELFF	TGCAGTGCCCAAGGGGCTAGCGGGAGGGGTAGGGCCGGGGAGCTGTTTTTT
.	many	TRBV20-1	TRBJ2-7	CSAVITDEQYF	TGCAGTGCCGTCATTACCGACGAGCAGTACTTC
.	many	TRBV3-1	TRBJ2-3	CASSQRRYTDTQYF	TGTGCCAGCAGCCAGCGGCGGTACACAGATACGCAGTATTTT
.	many	TRBV3-1	TRBJ1-6	CASSQAPSYSPLHF	TGTGCCAGCAGCCAAGCGCCGAGCTATTCACCCCTCCACTTT
.	many	TRBV28	TRBJ2-1	CASRVAGYNEQFF	TGTGCCAGCAGGGTGGCAGGCTACAATGAGCAGTTCTTC
.	many	TRBV6-2/TRBV6-3	TRBJ2-2	CASSYSTGELFF	TGTGCCAGCAGTTATTCCACCGGGGAGCTGTTTTTT
.	medium-sized	TRBV20-1	TRBJ1-5	CSAVNGDNYSNQPQHF	TGCAGTGCTGTCAACGGGGACAATTATAGCAATCAGCCCCAGCATTTT
TRBD1	many	TRBV29-1	TRBJ2-7	CSVDPGQGGGEQYF	TGCAGCGTTGACCCGGGACAGGGGGGAGGCGAGCAGTACTTC
.	.	TRBV4-1	TRBJ2-2	CASSQDWVGELFF	TGCGCCAGCAGCCAAGATTGGGTGGGAGAGCTGTTTTTT
.	many	TRBV11-2	TRBJ2-1	CASSFNRAREQFF	TGTGCCAGCAGCTTCAACAGGGCCAGGGAGCAGTTCTTC
TRBD1	many	TRBV12-3/TRBV12-4	TRBJ1-2	CASSPSGTGFGGYTF	TGTGCCAGCAGTCCCTCCGGGACAGGGTTTGGTGGCTACACCTTC
.	many	TRBV29-1	TRBJ1-1	CSVALGGNTEAFF	TGCAGCGTTGCGTTAGGAGGTAACACTGAAGCTTTCTTT
.	many	TRBV7-9	TRBJ1-2	CASSSELFTGYTF	TGTGCCAGCAGCTCCGAGCTGTTCACTGGCTACACCTTC
.	many	TRBV6-6	TRBJ2-5	CASSYGGGPSTGQETQYF	TGTGCCAGCAGTTACGGGGGGGGGCCGTCGACTGGTCAAGAGACCCAGTACTTC